The following is a T cell receptor beta chain sequence with its context. This CDR3 spans 15 amino acids. The libraries were made with immunoSEQ v3.0 at survey level. TCRdb keeps only in-frame clones here, not all; method: immunoSEQ multiplex PCR. The table includes 20,000 or so clones, roughly 84% detected once. The sample is drawn from a study of long-term antiretroviral therapy in people with HIV. The sequence came from a man aged 18 to 29 with HIV. The rearrangement joins TRBV21-1 to TRBJ1-2; TRBD1 reflects the table's D call only, with no check against the DNA. TRBV21-1 is an annotated pseudogene. This sample comprised unsorted PBMCs, obtained 0.1 years before starting antiretroviral therapy. The CDR3 DNA follows: TGTGCCAGCAGCCCCAGGGACAGAGAGAGCTATGGCTACACCTTC. Its translation is CASSPRDRESYGYTF.